A single T cell receptor (beta chain) is shown here with its context. Its target is unknown. The sample originates from a study of cytomegalovirus exposure and HLA in healthy donors. Study-wide points: Usually a TCR sequence was rare, but some public TCRs were found in many donors. A few chains linked to CMV were shown in vitro to be specific for CMV antigens. Reports showed the classifier diagnosing cytomegalovirus status with high specificity and sensitivity.

The table came from immunoSEQ multiplex PCR; TCRdb's copy has only in-frame clones and leaves some out. The data hold some 60,000 clones, with 90% to 97% observed a single time. The germline V and J ends were trimmed by 4 bases and 3 bases, with 16 bases remaining between them. Germline-derived CDR1 and CDR2 are LNHDA and SQIVND (reference sequence). The CDR3 spans 15 residues. Separate from the approximately 670-subject first cohort, the roughly 130-subject validation cohort was the one that the donors belonged to. The rearrangement uses TRBV19 and TRBJ2-7; D might be TRBD2 (5 bases). The sequencing sample was made of PBMCs. This clonotype was sampled from a man aged 18 to 29 in good health and CMV-seronegative. The CDR3 DNA reads TGTGCCAGTAGTACCCAAGGACGAGGGTTCTACGAGCAGTACTTC. Encoded protein: CASSTQGRGFYEQYF.